This entry concerns a single T cell receptor beta chain. Antigen specificity is unknown. TCRdb reprocessed the reads with MiXCR, giving one entry per CDR3 protein. The sample holds hundreds of thousands of distinct CDR3 sequences, about 30% seen once. Per the germline V gene, CDR1 is LNHDA and CDR2 is SQIVND (reference sequence). Trimming removed 6 bases from V and 2 bases from J, with 22 bases in between. The CDR3 contains 18 residues. The data were obtained in a study of T cell repertoires in cytomegalovirus infection. Study overall: HLA-B-restricted CMV epitopes that are well studied, plus recently identified HLA-C-restricted ones, were used by the study. Matching HLA type and CMV infection were both indicated by public TCR beta signatures. Findings of the study overall: In two of eight donors, the top clonotype was HLA-C-restricted CMV-specific.

The J gene is TRBJ2-2, the V gene TRBV19; TRBD1 might be the D (5 bases). This receptor was taken from a human donor in good health (CMV status not recorded). Some clones in this sample may be carry-over from other donors' samples. This specimen was cultured PBMCs, taken from culture after CMV antigen stimulation. CDR3 residues: CASRKTRPDIHNTGELFF. Here the CDR3 DNA reads TGTGCCAGTAGAAAAACCCGTCCGGACATCCATAACACCGGGGAGCTGTTTTTT.